Below, 6 T cell receptor beta chains from the same sample are listed, as sequenced in a study of spatial heterogeneity in lung cancer. Points from the study as a whole: How many expanded intratumoral alpha and beta TCRs were present tracked the tumor mutation count, which was a count of nonsynonymous mutations.

TCRdb redid the calling of the 5' RACE reads with MiXCR, one entry per CDR3 protein. The sample lists 6,500 or so distinct CDR3 sequences, around 10% seen once, with roughly 10% in the top ten. As to time point: sample taken at primary tumor resection. The antigens of these receptors remain unknown. Sample: lung tumor tissue, taken at surgery. The source is a female donor with early-stage non-small cell lung cancer.

The chain recombines TRBV7-2 with TRBJ1-4; no definite D call. This CDR3 spans 14 amino acids. The ends were cut back, 1 base at V and 8 bases at J, with 11 bases in the middle. CDR1 and CDR2 from the germline V gene are SGHTA and FQGNSA. The CDR3 sequence: CASSLGIMQEKLFF. The CDR3 bases are TGTGCCAGCAGCTTAGGGATAATGCAGGAAAAACTGTTTTTT.

This clonotype was detected a few times. The V and J genes are TRBV18 and TRBJ2-7, with 9 bases fitting TRBD1. V shed 5 bases and J 6 bases; nucleotides not matched to a gene: 8. The CDR3 is made up of 14 amino acids. Germline CDR1 and CDR2: KGHSH and LQKENI. The CDR3 DNA is TGTGCCAGCTCAACGGGACAGGGTTCGATCGAGCAGTACTTC. Translated: CASSTGQGSIEQYF.

This clonotype has at least ten counts. This rearrangement joins TRBV4-1 to TRBJ2-7; D is unclear. Trimming removed 6 bases from V and 1 base from J, with 10 bases in between. The CDR3 sequence is 13 residues long. The germline V gene encodes CDR1 MGHRA and CDR2 YSYEKL. CDR3 region: CASRARKSYEQYF. Written as DNA, the CDR3 is TGCGCCAGCAGGGCCAGGAAATCCTACGAGCAGTACTTC.

V usage is TRBV29-1 and J usage is TRBJ2-3; no firm D call. Deletions cut 0 bases from V and 0 bases from J, with 10 bases between. Per the germline V gene, CDR1 is SQVTM and CDR2 is ANQGSEA. The CDR3 spans 15 residues. The CDR3 spells CSVEETATSTDTQYF. The CDR3 DNA sequence: TGCAGCGTTGAAGAAACAGCGACTAGCACAGATACGCAGTATTTT.

This clonotype was recorded a few times. The rearrangement joins TRBV6-5 to TRBJ1-1; the D gene is possibly TRBD1 (6 bases). The CDR3 has 14 amino acids. V lost 4 bases to trimming and J lost 4 bases, with 13 bases between them. Germline loops: CDR1 MNHEY, CDR2 SVGAGI. The CDR3 DNA is TGTGCCAGCAGTTTGGGGGGCCGGGGCACTGAAGCTTTCTTT. Its translation: CASSLGGRGTEAFF.

This clonotype was detected ten times or more. This rearrangement joins TRBV5-1 to TRBJ1-2; no clear D. Germline CDR1 and CDR2: SGHRS and YFSETQ. The V and J ends lost 0 bases and 4 bases respectively, with 7 bases between them. The CDR3 runs 13 residues. CDR3 residues: CASSLGAGYGYTF. CDR3 in DNA: TGCGCCAGCAGCTTGGGGGCAGGCTATGGCTACACCTTC.